This entry lists 21 T cell receptor beta chains sequenced from one sample in a study of cytomegalovirus exposure and HLA in healthy donors. The PCR was carried out with 60 Vbeta primers and 13 Jbeta primers. Generated by immunoSEQ multiplex PCR, the TCRdb table keeps only in-frame clones and is missing some. This table has more than 95,000 clones, roughly 13% appearing once. The sequencing sample was made of PBMCs. Source of these receptors: a man aged 35 to 55 in good health and CMV-seropositive.

The chain has TRBV6-6 and TRBJ2-2; TRBD2 aligns across 7 bases. There are 14 residues in the CDR3. Germline CDR1 is MNHNY and CDR2 is SVGAGI (reference sequence). The ends lost 11 bases at V and 2 bases at J; junction bases unmatched: 8. This CDR3 is CAGGAGANTGELFF. The DNA of the CDR3 is TGTGCCGGCGGGGCGGGAGCTAACACCGGGGAGCTGTTTTTT.

This clone has more than one count but fewer than ten. The chain has TRBV27 and TRBJ2-2; the D gene is possibly TRBD2 (5 bases). V lost 7 bases to trimming and J lost 2 bases, with 17 bases between them. The CDR3 sequence is 16 residues long. Germline V gene data show CDR1 as MNHEY and CDR2 as SMNVEV (reference sequence). The CDR3 DNA reads as TGTGCCAGCATTTCTTTGAGCGGAATCAACACCGGGGAGCTGTTTTTT. Its translation: CASISLSGINTGELFF.

The V gene is TRBV7-9, the J gene TRBJ2-1, with TRBD2 identical over 11 bases. The CDR3 covers 15 residues. The V gene end was trimmed by 6 bases and the J gene end by 4 bases; junction bases not matched to a gene: 5. Germline CDR1 SEHNR, CDR2 FQNEAQ (reference sequence). CDR3 residues: CASRLGTSGYNEQFF. CDR3 nucleotides: TGTGCCAGCAGACTTGGGACTAGCGGTTACAATGAGCAGTTCTTC.

This clone was seen a handful of times. The chain uses TRBV20-1 and TRBJ2-7; 7 bases are shared with TRBD1. CDR1 DFQATT and CDR2 SNEGSKA come from the germline V gene (reference sequence). With V trimmed by 3 bases and J by 4 bases, 0 bases remained unmatched. This CDR3 spans 11 amino acids. The CDR3 here is CSASRGYEQYF. In DNA, the CDR3 is TGCAGTGCTAGCAGGGGGTACGAGCAGTACTTC.

V usage is TRBV5-4 and J usage is TRBJ2-3; 10 bases are a match to TRBD2. Trimming cost V 1 base and J 3 bases; bases outside gene matches: 5. This CDR3 region has 16 residues. The germline CDR1 and CDR2 sequences are SGHNT and YYREEE (reference sequence). The DNA for the CDR3 is TGTGCCAGCAGCTTGCGGACTAGCGGTGAGACAGATACGCAGTATTTT. As protein: CASSLRTSGETDTQYF.

This chain uses TRBV2 with TRBJ2-1; 7 nucleotides align to TRBD2. Germline CDR1 reads SNHLY; CDR2 reads FYNNEI. V gave up 0 bases and J gave up 7 bases; unmatched junction bases: 6. The CDR3 is 15 residues long. CDR3 coding DNA: TGTGCCAGCAGTGAAGCGGGGGGGAGTAGGAATGAGCAGTTCTTC. Residues: CASSEAGGSRNEQFF.

This clone has more than one count but fewer than ten. The chain joins TRBV28 to TRBJ1-1; 9 bases are shared with TRBD1. The CDR3 is 18 residues long. Trimming at V came to 6 bases and at J to 1 base, leaving 15 bases not matched to a gene. The V gene's germline CDR1 is MDHEN and CDR2 SYDVKM. The CDR3 protein is CASRASRDRAGRNTEAFF. CDR3 DNA sequence: TGTGCCAGCAGGGCCTCCCGGGACAGGGCGGGAAGGAACACTGAAGCTTTCTTT.

The genes are TRBV21-1 and TRBJ1-2; the table names TRBD1, a call not compared with the DNA. TRBV21-1 corresponds to a pseudogene. The CDR3 spans 13 residues. CDR3 in DNA: TGTGCCAGCAGCTCCAGGACATCCTATGGCTACACCTTC. Its protein is CASSSRTSYGYTF.

The chain combines TRBV5-6 with TRBJ2-7; D might be TRBD2 (5 bases). The CDR3 extends over 14 amino acids. Trimming shortened V by 4 bases and J by 7 bases, and 18 bases separated the two germline ends. The germline V gene has CDR1 SGHDT and CDR2 YYEEEE. The chain's CDR3 is CASSEAPGSREQYF. CDR3 DNA sequence: TGTGCCAGCAGCGAGGCCCCGGGGAGCAGAGAGCAGTACTTC.

The rearrangement uses TRBV16 and TRBJ1-1; D might be TRBD1 (5 bases). The CDR3 is 14 residues long. V was clipped by 2 bases and J by 3 bases, with 10 bases between them. Germline CDR1 KGHSY, CDR2 FQNENV. The CDR3 DNA sequence: TGTGCCAGCAGCCAAATACAGGCAGACACTGAAGCTTTCTTT. Translating it yields CASSQIQADTEAFF.

This chain joins TRBV4-3 and TRBJ2-3; 9 bases map to TRBD1. J was trimmed by 5 bases and V by 1 base; bases with no gene match: 4. The CDR3 has 15 amino acids. CDR1 and CDR2 (germline): LGHNA, YSLEER. The CDR3 loop reads CASSQGTGVIDTQYF. The CDR3 bases are TGCGCCAGCAGCCAAGGGACAGGGGTGATAGATACGCAGTATTTT.

This clone came up a few times. The chain couples TRBV5-1 to TRBJ1-1; 8 bases fit TRBD1. The V gene end was trimmed by 3 bases and the J gene end by 4 bases; junction bases not matched to a gene: 5. This CDR3 region has 14 residues. The germline V gene has CDR1 SGHRS and CDR2 YFSETQ. CDR3 nucleotide sequence: TGCGCCAGCAGCTCCGACAGGGGAAGCACTGAAGCTTTCTTT. It is translated as CASSSDRGSTEAFF.

The rearrangement joins TRBV7-8 to TRBJ2-7; 7 positions agree with TRBD2. Germline lookup yields CDR1 SGHVS and CDR2 FQNEAQ. The CDR3 contains 17 residues. Trimming removed 0 bases from V and 3 bases from J; junction bases left unmatched: 11. The CDR3 protein is CASSLAPGGRPGYEQYF. DNA of the CDR3: TGTGCCAGCAGCTTAGCCCCGGGGGGACGCCCGGGCTACGAGCAGTACTTC.

This clone came up a few times. This chain connects TRBV28 to TRBJ1-1; 8 bases agree with TRBD1. The ends lost 2 bases at V and 4 bases at J; junction bases unmatched: 6. Per germline, CDR1 MDHEN and CDR2 SYDVKM. The CDR3 runs to 15 residues. CDR3 coding DNA: TGTGCCAGCAGTTTAGTCGGACAGGGTTTCACTGAAGCTTTCTTT. Its protein is CASSLVGQGFTEAFF.

The DNA for the CDR3 is TGTGCCAGCAGCTTACGCGGACTAGCGGGCCCGGATGAGCAGTTCTTC. Its protein is CASSLRGLAGPDEQFF. The chain combines TRBV11-3 with TRBJ2-1; TRBD2 matches 11 bases. The CDR3 covers 16 residues. V gave up 2 bases and J gave up 8 bases; unmatched junction bases: 8. Germline-derived CDR1 and CDR2 are SGHNT and YENEEA.

A few counts support this clone. V is TRBV5-4 and J is TRBJ2-1; TRBD2 matches 9 bases. Germline V CDR1 and CDR2: SGHNT, YYREEE (reference sequence). Trimming took 5 bases from V and 4 from J; bases not matched to a gene: 7. This CDR3 contains 15 residues. The CDR3 nucleotides are TGTGCCAGCAGTGCCTCTAGCGGGACGTACAATGAGCAGTTCTTC. Translating gives CASSASSGTYNEQFF.

CDR3 sequence reads: CASKFDPTGDTQYF. In nucleotides, the CDR3 is TGTGCCAGCAAGTTCGACCCCACGGGGGATACGCAGTATTTT. The V and J genes are TRBV5-4 and TRBJ2-3, with D perhaps TRBD2 (5 bases). CDR1 is SGHNT, CDR2 YYREEE, per germline (reference sequence). The V end lost 6 bases, the J end lost 6 bases, and 17 bases lay between the germline ends. There are 14 residues in the CDR3.

This sequence joins TRBV19 and TRBJ2-1; 11 positions agree with TRBD2. The CDR3 is 16 amino acids. V dropped 6 bases and J dropped 6; count of bases not matched to a gene: 10. CDR1 is LNHDA and CDR2 is SQIVND in the germline V gene (reference sequence). The CDR3: CASRRSGLAGGNEQFF. As DNA, the CDR3 is TGTGCCAGTAGGAGGTCCGGGCTAGCGGGGGGCAATGAGCAGTTCTTC. The variable domain in full, with the rest retrieved from reference TRBV19 and TRBJ2-1, is DGGITQSPKYLFRKEGQNVTLSCEQNLNHDAMYWYRQDPGQGLRLIYYSQIVNDFQKGDIAEGYSVSREKKESFPLTVTSAQKNPTAFYLCASRRSGLAGGNEQFFGPGTRLTVL.

The rearrangement joins TRBV28 to TRBJ2-5, with 11 bases that match TRBD2. The CDR3 consists of 18 residues. The germline gives CDR1 MDHEN, CDR2 SYDVKM. The junction had 10 bases not matched to a gene; V was cut back by 2 bases and J by 2 bases. Here the CDR3 reads CASSLGRRASGRQETQYF. The CDR3 DNA is TGTGCCAGCAGTTTAGGCCGCCGGGCTAGCGGGAGGCAAGAGACCCAGTACTTC.

The chain joins TRBV4-1 to TRBJ2-6, with 9 bases fitting TRBD1. The germline V gene has CDR1 MGHRA and CDR2 YSYEKL. This CDR3 contains 16 residues. Trimming took 4 bases from V and 3 from J; bases not matched to a gene: 4. CDR3 region: CASSRTGGGGANVLTF. The CDR3 nucleotides read TGCGCCAGCAGCCGAACAGGGGGCGGTGGGGCCAACGTCCTGACTTTC.

The J gene is TRBJ2-1, the V gene TRBV6-5; D is unresolved. This CDR3 has 14 amino acids. Germline CDR1 reads MNHEY; CDR2 reads SVGAGI. V was shortened by 5 bases and J by 4 bases, with 12 bases between the two germline ends. The CDR3 protein is CASSRLGRYNEQFF. For the CDR3, the DNA is TGTGCCAGCAGTAGGCTGGGCAGATACAATGAGCAGTTCTTC.